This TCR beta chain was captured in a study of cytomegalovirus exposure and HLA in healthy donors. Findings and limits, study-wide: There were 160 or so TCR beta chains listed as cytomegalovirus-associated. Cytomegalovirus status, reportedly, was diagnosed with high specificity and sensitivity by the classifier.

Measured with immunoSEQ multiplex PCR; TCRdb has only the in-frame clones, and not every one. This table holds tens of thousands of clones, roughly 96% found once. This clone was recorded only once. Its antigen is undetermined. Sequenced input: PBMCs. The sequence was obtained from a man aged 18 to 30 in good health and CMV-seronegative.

The CDR3 coding sequence is TGCGCCAGCAGCTTGGATCAGGGAAACACCGGGGAGCTGTTTTTT. It yields the protein CASSLDQGNTGELFF. J is TRBJ2-2 and V is TRBV5-1, with D possibly TRBD1 on 5 matching bases. The CDR3 runs 15 residues. The V gene's germline CDR1 is SGHRS and CDR2 YFSETQ. Trimming took off 0 bases at V and 2 bases at J, with 8 bases between the two ends.